This TCR beta chain was recorded in a study of T cells in Graves' hyperthyroidism and ophthalmopathy. Background on the study: The blood sample was taken at first diagnosis, before treatment began. Notes on the study in general: Blood shared most expanded thyroid clonotypes above 0.001. Ophthalmopathy was identified by the model a median around 6 months ahead of onset.

PBMCs were obtained from roughly 10 ml fresh peripheral blood. Template material for amplifying TCR beta CDR3 regions consisted of RNA transcripts. TCR CDR3 underwent first-round RT-PCR with the HTBI primer set. TCRdb passed the multiplex PCR reads through MiXCR, listing each CDR3 protein once. The top ten clones hold 16% of a sample with 550,000 to 850,000 distinct CDR3 sequences, 18% of them seen once. About this clonotype itself: Its specificity is not known. Being one base from a much bigger clone, this may be a read error.

The germline V gene encodes CDR1 LGHDT and CDR2 YNNKEL (reference sequence). Trimming stripped 1 base from V and 1 base from J, with 7 bases between. The CDR3 covers 14 residues. This clonotype was sampled from a woman in her forties or fifties with Graves' hyperthyroidism that later progressed to Graves' ophthalmopathy. The chain joins TRBV3-1 to TRBJ1-2; D is possibly TRBD1 (5 bases). The sequenced sample consisted of blood. The CDR3: CASSQVGGNYGYTF. In DNA, the CDR3 is TGTGCCAGCAGCCAAGTCGGGGGTAACTATGGCTACACCTTC.